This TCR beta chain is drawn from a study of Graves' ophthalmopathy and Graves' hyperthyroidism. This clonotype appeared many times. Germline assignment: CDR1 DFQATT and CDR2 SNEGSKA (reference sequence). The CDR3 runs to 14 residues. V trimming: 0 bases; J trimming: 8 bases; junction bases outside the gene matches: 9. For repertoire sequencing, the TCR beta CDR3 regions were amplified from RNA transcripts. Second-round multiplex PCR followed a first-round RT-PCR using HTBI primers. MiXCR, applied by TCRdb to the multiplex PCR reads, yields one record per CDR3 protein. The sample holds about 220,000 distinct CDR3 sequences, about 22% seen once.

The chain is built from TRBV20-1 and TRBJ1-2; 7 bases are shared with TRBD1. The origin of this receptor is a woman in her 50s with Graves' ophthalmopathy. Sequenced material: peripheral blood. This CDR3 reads CSARDDDRVEGYTF. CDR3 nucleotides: TGCAGTGCTAGAGACGACGACAGGGTCGAAGGCTACACCTTC.